The 17 T cell receptor beta chains listed next were all sequenced from one sample in a study of cytomegalovirus exposure and HLA in healthy donors. Primers for the PCR totalled 60 Vbeta and 13 Jbeta. The table came from immunoSEQ multiplex PCR; TCRdb's copy has only in-frame clones and leaves some out. Found here are about 89,000 clones, roughly three fifths of them singletons; the top ten hold roughly 6.8%. Sequenced sample: PBMCs. The origin of the receptors is a young woman in good health and CMV-seronegative.

CDR3 nucleotides: TGTGCCAGCAGCCCCCGGACAGGGGGCTACAATGAGCAGTTCTTC. Residues: CASSPRTGGYNEQFF. The V and J genes are TRBV14 and TRBJ2-1; 10 positions agree with TRBD1. The germline V gene has CDR1 SGHDN and CDR2 FVKESK. CDR3 size: 15 residues. Trimming cost V 4 bases and J 3 bases; bases outside gene matches: 3.

This clone was detected only a few times. The chain recombines TRBV5-1 with TRBJ1-1; D not certain. Germline V gene data show CDR1 as SGHRS and CDR2 as YFSETQ. V shed 0 bases and J shed 3 bases, with 12 bases lying between them. The CDR3 consists of 15 residues. CDR3 coding DNA: TGCGCCAGCAGCTTGGCCCCAGGCGGGGACACTGAAGCTTTCTTT. Its protein product is CASSLAPGGDTEAFF.

The V call is TRBV10-2, the J call TRBJ2-5; 9 nucleotides match TRBD1. Germline-derived CDR1 and CDR2 are WSHSY and SAAADI. V lost 4 bases and J lost 5; bases outside the gene matches: 8. The CDR3 runs 15 residues. This chain's CDR3 is CASSVGTGNSETQYF. CDR3 bases: TGCGCCAGCAGTGTAGGGACAGGGAACTCGGAGACCCAGTACTTC.

V usage is TRBV7-2 and J usage is TRBJ2-6, with TRBD1 identical over 8 bases. This CDR3 is 16 amino acids long. V gave up 4 bases and J gave up 3 bases; unmatched junction bases: 5. Germline V lookup: CDR1 SGHTA, CDR2 FQGNSA. Here the CDR3 DNA reads TGTGCCAGCAGCTCCGGCACAGGGGGTGGGGCCAACGTCCTGACTTTC. It specifies CASSSGTGGGANVLTF.

The chain joins TRBV19 to TRBJ2-1, with 11 bases aligning to TRBD1. The CDR3 sequence is 14 residues long. The germline CDR1 and CDR2 sequences are LNHDA and SQIVND (reference sequence). After removal of 1 base from V and 8 bases from J, the junction contained 1 base not matched to a gene. This CDR3 reads CASSIAGQGDEQFF. The CDR3 region has the DNA TGTGCCAGTAGTATAGCGGGACAGGGGGATGAGCAGTTCTTC.

This CDR3 reads CASSLPLAGGQETQYF. CDR3 sequence (DNA): TGTGCCAGCAGCCTCCCCCTAGCGGGAGGCCAAGAGACCCAGTACTTC. The chain is built from TRBV7-2 and TRBJ2-5; 11 bases match TRBD2. CDR3 length equals 16 residues. Germline V lookup: CDR1 SGHTA, CDR2 FQGNSA. J gave up 1 base and V 5 bases, and 6 bases lay outside the gene matches. Based on the CDR3 plus reference TRBV7-2 and TRBJ2-5, the full variable domain is GAGVSQSPSNKVTEKGKDVELRCDPISGHTALYWYRQSLGQGLEFLIYFQGNSAPDKSGLPSDRFSAERTGGSVSTLTIQRTQQEDSAVYLCASSLPLAGGQETQYFGPGTRLLVL.

The gene calls are TRBV11-2 and TRBJ2-7; 9 nucleotides align to TRBD1. Germline V lookup: CDR1 SGHAT, CDR2 FQNNGV. There are 16 residues in the CDR3. V gave up 2 bases and J gave up 3 bases; unmatched junction bases: 8. CDR3 residues: CASSLLPGTGLYEQYF. CDR3 bases: TGTGCCAGCAGCTTATTACCCGGGACAGGGCTCTACGAGCAGTACTTC.

The genes are TRBV29-1 and TRBJ1-2; possibly TRBD1 for D (5 bases). This CDR3 is 13 amino acids long. V lost 6 bases and J lost 4, with 15 bases in between. The germline V gene has CDR1 SQVTM and CDR2 ANQGSEA. CDR3 bases: TGCAGCGTCCCAGCCCAGCAGGGCTATGGCTACACCTTC. As protein: CSVPAQQGYGYTF.

The gene calls are TRBV6-5 and TRBJ2-6; D may be TRBD1 (6 bases). Trimming took 1 base from V and 2 from J, leaving 9 bases between them. The germline V gene has CDR1 MNHEY and CDR2 SVGAGI. CDR3 length: 16 residues. CDR3 region: CASSYYRAAGANVLTF. DNA of the CDR3: TGTGCCAGCAGTTACTACAGGGCGGCTGGGGCCAACGTCCTGACTTTC.

V gene TRBV5-6 combines with J gene TRBJ2-1; 9 nucleotides match TRBD2. In germline, CDR1 is SGHDT, CDR2 YYEEEE. V gave up 4 bases and J gave up 8 bases; unmatched junction bases: 10. This CDR3 has 15 amino acids. The CDR3 DNA reads as TGTGCCAGCAGCCGGAGGGCGGGAGGGCCTTATGAGCAGTTCTTC. It is translated as CASSRRAGGPYEQFF.

This clone turned up a few times. CDR3 region: CASSRIPGEAFF. CDR3 in DNA: TGTGCCAGCAGCCGCATACCGGGTGAAGCTTTCTTT. This chain uses TRBV9 with TRBJ1-1; D not resolved. The CDR3 runs to 12 residues. Germline lookup yields CDR1 SGDLS and CDR2 YYNGEE. Trimming pared 4 bases from V and 7 bases from J, leaving 11 bases between.

This clone was seen more than once but under ten times. J is TRBJ1-2 and V is TRBV19, with 8 bases fitting TRBD1. V was pared by 5 bases and J by 2 bases, with 4 bases of the junction left unmatched. CDR3 length: 14 amino acids. Germline V gene data show CDR1 as LNHDA and CDR2 as SQIVND (reference sequence). The CDR3 nucleotides read TGTGCCAGTAGTGACAGGGGAAGGAACTATGGCTACACCTTC. This codes for CASSDRGRNYGYTF.

This clone was seen more than once but under ten times. The rearrangement uses TRBV28 and TRBJ2-7, with 8 nucleotides matching TRBD1. V was pared by 1 base and J by 7 bases, with 15 bases of the junction left unmatched. This CDR3 comprises 17 residues. The germline V gene encodes CDR1 MDHEN and CDR2 SYDVKM. The CDR3 DNA follows: TGTGCCAGCAGTTTATCGGGTCACGGGCAGGGGGCGTGGGAGCAGTACTTC. It encodes CASSLSGHGQGAWEQYF.

The chain recombines TRBV4-1 with TRBJ2-3, with a weak D call TRBD1 (6 bases). Trimming stripped 2 bases from V and 2 bases from J, with 14 bases between. Germline V gene sequence: CDR1 MGHRA, CDR2 YSYEKL. This CDR3 is 16 amino acids long. In DNA form, the CDR3 reads TGCGCCAGCAGCCAACCGTCAGGGGCCAACACAGATACGCAGTATTTT. As protein: CASSQPSGANTDTQYF.

The V and J genes are TRBV18 and TRBJ1-1; D is ambiguous. The V end was cut by 6 bases, the J end by 1 base, with 12 bases between. The germline V gene encodes CDR1 KGHSH and CDR2 LQKENI. This CDR3 region has 14 residues. The CDR3 DNA sequence: TGTGCCAGCTCTCCTAGGACTGAGAACACTGAAGCTTTCTTT. This gives the protein CASSPRTENTEAFF.

The chain links TRBV7-2 to TRBJ1-6; tentatively, D is TRBD1 (6 bases). The CDR3 consists of 15 residues. Looked up from germline, CDR1 is SGHTA and CDR2 is FQGNSA. The ends were cut back, 1 base at V and 9 bases at J, with 13 bases in the middle. The CDR3 DNA reads as TGTGCCAGCAGCTTAGAAGGACAGTTAGGTTCACCCCTCCACTTT. It is translated as CASSLEGQLGSPLHF. Supplemented by reference TRBV7-2 and TRBJ1-6, the full variable domain reads GAGVSQSPSNKVTEKGKDVELRCDPISGHTALYWYRQSLGQGLEFLIYFQGNSAPDKSGLPSDRFSAERTGGSVSTLTIQRTQQEDSAVYLCASSLEGQLGSPLHFGNGTRLTVT.

This clone was observed once. The CDR3 carries no conserved terminal phenylalanine or tryptophan, so it likely arises from a read error. The DNA is left out, because the CDR3 cannot be placed on it with certainty; the CDR3 is given as TCRdb lists it. The J gene is TRBJ2-2, the V gene TRBV28; TRBD2, the D gene given by the table, was not confirmed from the DNA. The CDR3 extends over 8 residues, inclusive of both ends. The germline gives CDR1 MDHEN, CDR2 SYDVKM. The CDR3 protein is CANPVRRI.